This T cell receptor beta chain derives from a study of CD8+ T cells in alopecia areata. Overall study context: Treated patients received oral tofacitinib, 5 to 10 mg twice daily.

In this sample, this clone turned up a few times. Its antigen is undetermined. Study outcomes and limitations: Although TCR sharing was seen in mice, sharing across patients was less clear, possibly for HLA-related reasons. Scalp lesions, especially in alopecia totalis/universalis, had higher clonality than normal scalp.

RNA extraction and reverse transcription yielded cDNA as sequencing template. Profiling relied on immunoSEQ multiplex PCR, and the TCRdb table lists in-frame clones only, not all of them. The repertoire includes about 69,000 clones, approximately 60% of them detected once, and roughly 18% sits in the top ten. CDR1 and CDR2 (germline): SGHDN, FVKESK. This CDR3 comprises 19 residues. V was pared by 0 bases and J by 4 bases, with 17 bases of the junction left unmatched. The chain uses TRBV14 and TRBJ1-1; 7 bases are shared with TRBD1. Source: CD8+ T cells sorted from blood, taken at week 0. This TCR came from a human donor with alopecia areata. The CDR3 sequence is CASSQDSGQSGPEGTEAFF. The CDR3 DNA follows: TGTGCCAGCAGCCAAGATTCGGGACAGTCGGGACCAGAGGGCACTGAAGCTTTCTTT.